The 29 T cell receptor beta chains reported below all come from one sample, sequenced in a study of OX40 agonist ivuxolimab in advanced cancers. The repertoire was sequenced with immunoSEQ multiplex PCR; TCRdb's copy has only in-frame clones and lacks some. The sample yields tens of thousands of clones, approximately 89% seen once. The material sequenced was CD4+ or CD8+ T cells sorted from blood, taken in a trial of the OX40 agonist ivuxolimab. The origin of the receptors is an adult with an advanced solid tumor such as melanoma, head and neck, liver or kidney cancer.

The chain is built from TRBV30 and TRBJ1-2; tentative D call: TRBD1 (5 bases). Germline CDR1 and CDR2: GTSNPN and SVGIG (reference sequence). This CDR3 comprises 13 residues. V lost 0 bases to trimming and J lost 8 bases, with 13 bases between them. In DNA form, the CDR3 reads TGTGCCTGGAGTGTAGGCAGGGTATCGGGCTACACCTTC. It encodes CAWSVGRVSGYTF.

The chain links TRBV5-4 to TRBJ1-2; no clear D gene. This CDR3 has 14 residues. Deletions cut 0 bases from V and 7 bases from J, with 13 bases between. Germline values: CDR1 SGHNT, CDR2 YYREEE (reference sequence). In DNA form, the CDR3 reads TGTGCCAGCAGCTTGGATCGGGGTTTAAGTGGCTACACCTTC. It encodes CASSLDRGLSGYTF.

The chain has TRBV9 and TRBJ1-2, with TRBD1 as a possible D gene (5 bases). Germline CDR1 and CDR2: SGDLS and YYNGEE. This CDR3 has 15 residues. Trimming cost V 6 bases and J 5 bases, with 20 bases left between them. CDR3 loop: CASTNNAGGVYGYTF. In DNA, the CDR3 is TGTGCCAGCACCAATAATGCAGGAGGGGTATATGGCTACACCTTC. Filled out from reference TRBV9 and TRBJ1-2, the complete variable domain reads DSGVTQTPKHLITATGQRVTLRCSPRSGDLSVYWYQQSLDQGLQFLIQYYNGEERAKGNILERFSAQQFPDLHSELNLSSLELGDSALYFCASTNNAGGVYGYTFGSGTRLTVV.

J is TRBJ2-7 and V is TRBV7-2; TRBD1 aligns across 7 bases. Trimming took 4 bases from V and 4 from J; bases not matched to a gene: 7. CDR1 and CDR2 from the germline V gene are SGHTA and FQGNSA. This CDR3 contains 14 residues. The chain's CDR3 is CASSSIQGNYEQYF. The DNA for the CDR3 is TGTGCCAGCAGCTCCATACAGGGGAATTACGAGCAGTACTTC.

This chain joins TRBV25-1 and TRBJ1-1; D perhaps matches TRBD1 (5 bases). The CDR3 covers 13 residues. Germline V gene data show CDR1 as MGHDK and CDR2 as SYGVNS. Trimming pared 11 bases from V and 0 bases from J, leaving 13 bases between. The CDR3 region has the DNA TGTGCCGGAGGGGAGCCAATGAACACTGAAGCTTTCTTT. This codes for CAGGEPMNTEAFF.

CDR3 DNA sequence: TGTGCCTGGAGTGAGACCGGCCGAGAAGCTTTCTTT. Protein sequence: CAWSETGREAFF. The chain uses TRBV30 and TRBJ1-1; no reliable D call. The germline gives CDR1 GTSNPN, CDR2 SVGIG (reference sequence). CDR3 length: 12 residues. Trimming stripped 1 base from V and 8 bases from J, with 11 bases between.

The V gene is TRBV5-4, the J gene TRBJ1-1; D call uncertain. The V gene's germline CDR1 is SGHNT and CDR2 YYREEE (reference sequence). Trimming removed 1 base at V and 1 base at J, with 11 bases between. This CDR3 contains 15 residues. In DNA, the CDR3 is TGTGCCAGCAGCTTGATTGGGAGAGGGAACACTGAAGCTTTCTTT. This codes for CASSLIGRGNTEAFF. Full variable domain (outside the CDR3, taken from reference TRBV5-4 and TRBJ1-1): ETGVTQSPTHLIKTRGQQVTLRCSSQSGHNTVSWYQQALGQGPQFIFQYYREEENGRGNFPPRFSGLQFPNYSSELNVNALELDDSALYLCASSLIGRGNTEAFFGQGTRLTVV.

The chain uses TRBV6-5 and TRBJ2-7; 8 bases are shared with TRBD1. The CDR3 totals 14 residues. V shed 6 bases and J 2 bases; nucleotides not matched to a gene: 6. Germline CDR1 MNHEY, CDR2 SVGAGI. The CDR3 here is CASSKTGATYEQYF. DNA for the CDR3: TGTGCCAGCAGCAAGACAGGGGCAACCTACGAGCAGTACTTC.

The chain has TRBV10-1 and TRBJ2-2, with D possibly TRBD2 on 6 matching bases. Trimming took off 0 bases at V and 6 bases at J, with 14 bases between the two ends. Germline lookup yields CDR1 WNHNN and CDR2 SYGVQD (reference sequence). The CDR3 sequence is 16 residues long. For the CDR3, the DNA is TGCGCCAGCAGTGAGTCAAGAGGACTACAATCCGGGGAGCTGTTTTTT. Translating gives CASSESRGLQSGELFF.

This clone was seen more than once but under ten times. The V call is TRBV6-1, the J call TRBJ1-5; D is unclear. Germline CDR1 is MNHNS and CDR2 is SASEGT. V lost 2 bases and J 3 bases, leaving 2 bases between the germline ends. This CDR3 contains 12 residues. The CDR3 is CASSENNQPQHF. The CDR3 DNA follows: TGTGCCAGCAGTGAAAACAATCAGCCCCAGCATTTT.

This clone came up a few times. The chain combines TRBV2 with TRBJ2-1; D is unresolved. Germline CDR1 is SNHLY and CDR2 is FYNNEI. The CDR3 is made up of 14 amino acids. V was cut by 0 bases and J by 9 bases, with 12 bases left in between. The CDR3 DNA follows: TGTGCCAGCAGTGAAGCGGGAAGCCGACCTGAGCAGTTCTTC. It yields the protein CASSEAGSRPEQFF.

The V and J genes are TRBV18 and TRBJ1-4, with D tentatively TRBD1 (5 bases). Looked up from germline, CDR1 is KGHSH and CDR2 is LQKENI. V was cut by 6 bases and J by 2 bases, with 10 bases left in between. This CDR3 has 14 residues. The CDR3 region is CASSPGPTNEKLFF. DNA for the CDR3: TGTGCCAGCTCCCCGGGGCCCACTAATGAAAAACTGTTTTTT. The full variable domain, with the rest looked up from reference TRBV18 and TRBJ1-4, is NAGVMQNPRHLVRRRGQEARLRCSPMKGHSHVYWYRQLPEEGLKFMVYLQKENIIDESGMPKERFSAEFPKEGPSILRIQQVVRGDSAAYFCASSPGPTNEKLFFGSGTQLSVL.

The V gene is TRBV5-5, the J gene TRBJ2-1; no firm D call. The length of the CDR3 is 14 residues. Trimming shortened V by 0 bases and J by 7 bases, and 11 bases separated the two germline ends. The germline gives CDR1 SGHKS, CDR2 YYEKEE (reference sequence). The CDR3 region is CASSLAGQANEQFF. CDR3 nucleotide sequence: TGTGCCAGCAGCTTGGCCGGTCAGGCTAATGAGCAGTTCTTC.

V and J are TRBV21-1 and TRBJ2-5; TRBD1 is taken as the D call from the table, unchecked against the DNA. TRBV21-1 is deemed a pseudogene. There are 15 residues in the CDR3. The CDR3 spells CASSFWTGGEETQYF. Here the CDR3 DNA reads TGTGCCAGCAGCTTCTGGACAGGGGGCGAGGAGACCCAGTACTTC.

This clone occurred a few times. This chain links TRBV27 with TRBJ1-2; unclear D gene. The germline V gene encodes CDR1 MNHEY and CDR2 SMNVEV (reference sequence). V shed 3 bases and J shed 4 bases, with 9 bases lying between them. The CDR3 runs to 13 residues. The CDR3 DNA sequence: TGTGCCAGCAGTTTCGGCAGGAGCTATGGCTACACCTTC. Amino acids: CASSFGRSYGYTF.

The J gene is TRBJ2-5, the V gene TRBV21-1; the table's D call TRBD2 went unverified against the DNA. TRBV21-1 is classified as a pseudogene. This CDR3 contains 15 residues. The CDR3 bases are TGTGCCCCCCCAGGAAGAGGGGGGGGTGTAGAGACCCAGTACTTC. Protein: CAPPGRGGGVETQYF.

This clone came up once. The genes are TRBV5-4 and TRBJ1-2; 8 bases match TRBD1. Germline CDR1 SGHNT, CDR2 YYREEE (reference sequence). Losses at the gene ends were 2 bases for V and 6 bases for J; bases not matched to a gene: 12. This CDR3 comprises 16 residues. The CDR3 DNA sequence: TGTGCCAGCAGCTTTGACCCCAGGGGGCAATCCAATGGCTACACCTTC. It encodes CASSFDPRGQSNGYTF.

The chain recombines TRBV12-5 with TRBJ2-1, with unresolved D. CDR3 length: 15 residues. V lost 7 bases, J lost 5 bases, and 18 bases lay in between. CDR1 LGHNT and CDR2 FRNRAP come from the germline V gene. CDR3 nucleotides: TGTGCTAGTGCCAATTTCCGGAACGAGAACAATGAGCAGTTCTTC. Its translation: CASANFRNENNEQFF. The full variable domain, its missing parts supplied by reference TRBV12-5 and TRBJ2-1, is DARVTQTPRHKVTEMGQEVTMRCQPILGHNTVFWYRQTMMQGLELLAYFRNRAPLDDSGMPKDRFSAEMPDATLATLKIQPSEPRDSAVYFCASANFRNENNEQFFGPGTRLTVL.

The gene calls are TRBV7-2 and TRBJ2-7; D is ambiguous. V was shortened by 1 base and J by 6 bases, with 10 bases between the two germline ends. The CDR3 has 13 amino acids. Germline V CDR1 and CDR2: SGHTA, FQGNSA. CDR3 nucleotide sequence: TGTGCCAGCAGCTTAGGGACCCGTGGCGAGCAGTACTTC. This sequence encodes CASSLGTRGEQYF.

The chain links TRBV12-5 to TRBJ2-1; D possibly uses TRBD1 or TRBD2 (5 bases each). In germline, CDR1 is LGHNT, CDR2 FRNRAP. The germline V and J ends were trimmed by 7 bases and 1 base, with 29 bases remaining between them. CDR3 size: 20 residues. The CDR3 loop is CASDQITGTAPTKSYNEQFF. The CDR3 DNA reads as TGTGCTAGTGATCAAATAACCGGGACGGCCCCAACAAAATCCTACAATGAGCAGTTCTTC. Full variable domain (remainder filled in from reference TRBV12-5 and TRBJ2-1): DARVTQTPRHKVTEMGQEVTMRCQPILGHNTVFWYRQTMMQGLELLAYFRNRAPLDDSGMPKDRFSAEMPDATLATLKIQPSEPRDSAVYFCASDQITGTAPTKSYNEQFFGPGTRLTVL.

This chain joins TRBV6-1 and TRBJ1-1, with D unclear. The CDR3 consists of 15 residues. Deletions cut 6 bases from V and 1 base from J, with 15 bases between. Germline V gives CDR1 MNHNS, CDR2 SASEGT. CDR3 DNA sequence: TGTGCCAGCAGGACCTCAGAGAATACGAACACTGAAGCTTTCTTT. It encodes CASRTSENTNTEAFF.

The chain links TRBV27 to TRBJ2-1; TRBD2 matches 13 bases. Trimming cost V 3 bases and J 0 bases; bases outside gene matches: 2. The germline gives CDR1 MNHEY, CDR2 SMNVEV (reference sequence). The CDR3 is 17 residues long. The CDR3 here is CASSLGLAGSSYNEQFF. The CDR3 nucleotides read TGTGCCAGCAGTTTGGGACTAGCGGGGAGCTCCTACAATGAGCAGTTCTTC.

V and J are TRBV10-3 and TRBJ1-2, with 8 bases lining up with TRBD1. The V gene end was trimmed by 2 bases and the J gene end by 8 bases; junction bases not matched to a gene: 4. CDR3 length: 13 amino acids. Looked up from germline, CDR1 is ENHRY and CDR2 is SYGVKD. This CDR3 reads CAISEGQGGGYTF. CDR3 DNA: TGTGCCATCAGTGAGGGACAGGGAGGCGGCTACACCTTC.

Only a few counts were recorded for this clone. The rearrangement joins TRBV7-6 to TRBJ2-2; D not certain. Trimming removed 0 bases at V and 1 base at J, with 9 bases between. The CDR3 runs 16 residues. Germline V gene sequence: CDR1 SGHVS, CDR2 FNYEAQ. For the CDR3, the DNA is TGTGCCAGCAGCTTAGCGCTTCTACAGAACACCGGGGAGCTGTTTTTT. Protein: CASSLALLQNTGELFF.

This chain links TRBV4-1 with TRBJ2-5; 10 nucleotides line up with TRBD1. Per the germline V gene, CDR1 is MGHRA and CDR2 is YSYEKL. J lost 5 bases, V lost 0 bases, and 3 bases had no gene match. The CDR3 loop spans 15 amino acids. The CDR3 loop is CASSQEGTGDETQYF. In nucleotides, the CDR3 is TGCGCCAGCAGCCAAGAGGGGACAGGGGACGAGACCCAGTACTTC.

V usage is TRBV18 and J usage is TRBJ2-2, with D unclear. The CDR3 spans 16 residues. Trimming shortened V by 2 bases and J by 4 bases, and 14 bases separated the two germline ends. Germline values: CDR1 KGHSH, CDR2 LQKENI. The CDR3 loop is CASSPVSRTTTGELFF. CDR3 nucleotide sequence: TGTGCCAGCTCACCAGTATCCCGGACCACCACCGGGGAGCTGTTTTTT.

The CDR3: CASSPSLGSSETQYF. The CDR3 DNA reads as TGTGCCAGCTCACCATCTCTAGGTTCCTCAGAGACCCAGTACTTC. The V call is TRBV18, the J call TRBJ2-5; D is unclear. Trimming shortened V by 2 bases and J by 4 bases, and 14 bases separated the two germline ends. The germline V gene encodes CDR1 KGHSH and CDR2 LQKENI. CDR3 size: 15 residues. The variable domain in full, completed from reference TRBV18 and TRBJ2-5, reads NAGVMQNPRHLVRRRGQEARLRCSPMKGHSHVYWYRQLPEEGLKFMVYLQKENIIDESGMPKERFSAEFPKEGPSILRIQQVVRGDSAAYFCASSPSLGSSETQYFGPGTRLLVL.

V and J are TRBV7-9 and TRBJ2-1; weak D call: TRBD2 (5 bases). This CDR3 contains 15 residues. Deletions cut 5 bases from V and 4 bases from J, with 15 bases between. Germline V gene data show CDR1 as SEHNR and CDR2 as FQNEAQ (reference sequence). The CDR3 DNA is TGTGCCAGCAGCCACAGCGGAGGAGTTTACAATGAGCAGTTCTTC. It yields the protein CASSHSGGVYNEQFF.

The rearrangement links TRBV2 to TRBJ2-7; 7 nucleotides match TRBD2. In germline, CDR1 is SNHLY, CDR2 FYNNEI. J was trimmed by 2 bases and V by 6 bases; bases with no gene match: 10. CDR3 size: 15 residues. CDR3 coding DNA: TGTGCCAGCAGCCTCTTAGCGGGCCCGACCTACGAGCAGTACTTC. Its protein product is CASSLLAGPTYEQYF.